This T cell receptor (beta chain) emerged from a study of identical twins. Study results and caveats: It was possible that invariant MAIT and iNKT cells partly confounded the zero-insertion analyses. For out-of-frame alpha sequences shared by twins, low generation probability was in excess.

CDR1 and CDR2 from the germline V gene are MNHEY and SVGAGI. CDR3 length: 14 residues. The ends were cut back, 4 bases at V and 4 bases at J, with 13 bases in the middle. This clonotype was detected many times. Antigen unknown. Healthy Caucasians supplied all donations. From the 5' RACE reads, TCRdb called clonotypes with MiXCR, one entry per CDR3 protein. Counted here are around 340,000 distinct CDR3 sequences, 9% occurring once; the ten biggest clones make up more than 8%. This sequence was found in a woman aged 45-59 years in good health. Material for sequencing was naive T cells sorted from blood. The V call is TRBV6-5, the J call TRBJ1-1; TRBD1 might be the D (6 bases). DNA of the CDR3: TGTGCCAGCAGTTTACAGGGTAGGGGCACTGAAGCTTTCTTT. This translates into CASSLQGRGTEAFF.